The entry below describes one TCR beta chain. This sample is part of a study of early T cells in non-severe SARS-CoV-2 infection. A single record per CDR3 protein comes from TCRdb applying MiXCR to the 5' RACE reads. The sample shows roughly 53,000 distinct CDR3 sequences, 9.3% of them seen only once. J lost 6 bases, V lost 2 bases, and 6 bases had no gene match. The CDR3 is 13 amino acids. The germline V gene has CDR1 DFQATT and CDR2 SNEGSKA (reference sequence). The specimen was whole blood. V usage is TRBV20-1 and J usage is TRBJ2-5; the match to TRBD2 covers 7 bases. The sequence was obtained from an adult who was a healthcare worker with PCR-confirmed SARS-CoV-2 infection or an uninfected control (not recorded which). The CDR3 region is CSARPEGGKTQYF. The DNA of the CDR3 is TGCAGTGCTAGACCCGAGGGAGGGAAGACCCAGTACTTC.